A single sample is the source of the 27 T cell receptor beta chains below, sequenced in a study of cytomegalovirus exposure and HLA in healthy donors listed by TCRdb under 2017. Libraries were made using the immunoSEQ multiplex PCR assay. For the multiplex PCR, a mixture combining 60 forward primers for TCR Vbeta segments and 13 reverse primers for TCR Jbeta segments was used. The clones in this table, taken by TCRdb from immuneACCESS, are in-frame only. Not every clone is retained; where verified, under half of the shortfall comes from an unresolved V gene, and the cause of the rest is unknown. The sample profile shows about 160,000 clones; 80% of them were found once. 1.3% of the sample is in the top ten clones. Sequencing used PBMCs. These receptors were collected from a woman aged 45 to 65 in good health and CMV-seronegative.

This clone came up once. Its ends do not fully match the called genes, so a read error is possible. The rearrangement uses TRBV5-1 and TRBJ2-3, with D unclear. The CDR3 consists of 14 residues. In germline, CDR1 is SGHRS, CDR2 YFSETQ. The CDR3 is CASGLQNPEDTQYF. DNA for the CDR3: TGCGCCAGCGGCTTACAGAACCCTGAGGATACGCAGTATTTT.

This clone appeared once. The chain couples TRBV21-1 to TRBJ2-5; the DNA was not compared with TRBD2, the D call given in the table. TRBV21-1 is shown as a pseudogene. The CDR3 totals 16 residues. The CDR3 DNA reads TGTGCCAGCAGCAAACTCAGCGTAAGAGGGCAAGAGACCCAGTACTTC. This encodes CASSKLSVRGQETQYF.

The J gene is TRBJ2-7, the V gene TRBV11-3; 10 bases are a match to TRBD1. This CDR3 is 15 amino acids long. V lost 1 base and J lost 3; bases outside the gene matches: 3. Per germline, CDR1 SGHNT and CDR2 YENEEA. CDR3 in amino acids: CASSLGGTGDYEQYF. Here the CDR3 DNA reads TGTGCCAGCAGCTTAGGCGGGACAGGGGACTACGAGCAGTACTTC.

This clone turned up a few times. This chain connects TRBV7-6 to TRBJ2-2, with 8 bases matching TRBD1. Trimming took 8 bases from V and 4 from J; bases not matched to a gene: 6. Germline-derived CDR1 and CDR2 are SGHVS and FNYEAQ. This CDR3 is 14 amino acids long. In DNA form, the CDR3 reads TGTGCCAGCGAACAGGGGGGCTTCACCGGGGAGCTGTTTTTT. As protein: CASEQGGFTGELFF.

This chain connects TRBV5-4 to TRBJ2-3; TRBD2 matches 7 bases. Germline CDR1 SGHNT, CDR2 YYREEE (reference sequence). V trimming: 3 bases; J trimming: 1 base; junction bases outside the gene matches: 5. The CDR3 covers 15 residues. DNA for the CDR3: TGTGCCAGCAGCTGGGGGGGGGAAGGCACAGATACGCAGTATTTT. Protein: CASSWGGEGTDTQYF.

This clone was observed a single time. This rearrangement joins TRBV10-3 to TRBJ2-2; TRBD2 matches at 9 bases. Looked up from germline, CDR1 is ENHRY and CDR2 is SYGVKD. V was pared by 2 bases and J by 5 bases, with 0 bases of the junction left unmatched. This CDR3 spans 14 amino acids. The CDR3 loop is CAISETSGTGELFF. The CDR3 region has the DNA TGTGCCATCAGTGAGACTAGCGGGACCGGGGAGCTGTTTTTT.

J is TRBJ2-1 and V is TRBV5-4; TRBD2 matches at 12 bases. V lost 5 bases, J lost 6 bases, and 0 bases stayed unmatched. Germline V gene sequence: CDR1 SGHNT, CDR2 YYREEE (reference sequence). This CDR3 has 13 amino acids. CDR3 region: CASRLAGGNEQFF. In DNA, the CDR3 is TGTGCCAGCAGACTAGCGGGGGGCAATGAGCAGTTCTTC.

The rearrangement links TRBV28 to TRBJ2-3; TRBD2 aligns across 9 bases. The germline CDR1 and CDR2 sequences are MDHEN and SYDVKM. V was pared by 2 bases and J by 2 bases, with 2 bases of the junction left unmatched. The length of the CDR3 is 15 residues. CDR3 coding DNA: TGTGCCAGCAGTTTAAAGCGGGGGGTCACAGATACGCAGTATTTT. It codes for CASSLKRGVTDTQYF.

This clone was seen a handful of times. CDR3 residues: CASSSTGDYGYTF. DNA for the CDR3: TGCGCCAGCAGCTCCACAGGGGACTATGGCTACACCTTC. This chain links TRBV4-3 with TRBJ1-2, with TRBD1 matching over 7 bases. CDR1 is LGHNA and CDR2 is YSLEER in the germline V gene. Germline trimming cut 5 bases from V and 3 bases from J; bases unmatched to any gene: 3. The length of the CDR3 is 13 residues.

The J gene is TRBJ2-2, the V gene TRBV7-9, with 8 positions matching TRBD1. CDR3 length: 16 residues. V was pared by 5 bases and J by 7 bases, with 12 bases of the junction left unmatched. The germline V gene encodes CDR1 SEHNR and CDR2 FQNEAQ (reference sequence). The CDR3 protein is CASSTDRGGGSGELFF. The CDR3 nucleotides read TGTGCCAGCAGCACCGACAGGGGTGGAGGGAGCGGGGAGCTGTTTTTT.

The V call is TRBV18, the J call TRBJ2-1; 8 nucleotides line up with TRBD1. Germline trimming cut 1 base from V and 7 bases from J; bases unmatched to any gene: 15. The CDR3 is 18 amino acids. The germline CDR1 and CDR2 sequences are KGHSH and LQKENI. The CDR3 reads CASSPLVYGTGIDNEQFF. CDR3 nucleotides: TGTGCCAGCTCACCACTTGTCTACGGGACAGGCATAGATAATGAGCAGTTCTTC.

Only a few counts were recorded for this clone. CDR3 DNA sequence: TGCAGCGTTCAGAGGGGGAATGAGCAGTTCTTC. It is translated as CSVQRGNEQFF. The chain uses TRBV29-1 and TRBJ2-1, with a tentative D call TRBD1 (6 bases). The CDR3 runs to 11 residues. V shed 5 bases and J shed 7 bases, with 9 bases lying between them. CDR1 is SQVTM and CDR2 is ANQGSEA in the germline V gene.

This clone has a single count. V and J are TRBV7-8 and TRBJ1-1; tentatively, D is TRBD1 (5 bases). CDR3 size: 14 residues. Per germline, CDR1 SGHVS and CDR2 FQNEAQ. Trimming took off 8 bases at V and 1 base at J, with 14 bases between the two ends. The CDR3 protein is CASGRGGENTEAFF. CDR3 DNA: TGTGCCAGCGGACGGGGGGGAGAGAACACTGAAGCTTTCTTT. Drawing the rest from reference TRBV7-8 and TRBJ1-1, the complete variable domain is GAGVSQSPRYKVAKRGQDVALRCDPISGHVSLFWYQQALGQGPEFLTYFQNEAQLDKSGLPSDRFFAERPEGSVSTLKIQRTQQEDSAVYLCASGRGGENTEAFFGQGTRLTVV.

The genes are TRBV10-3 and TRBJ2-4; D may be TRBD2 (6 bases). CDR1 is ENHRY and CDR2 is SYGVKD in the germline V gene. V lost 3 bases and J lost 0, with 12 bases in between. The CDR3 is made up of 16 amino acids. Here the CDR3 DNA reads TGTGCCATCAGTGAAGGAGGGCAGGTAGCCAAAAACATTCAGTACTTC. As protein: CAISEGGQVAKNIQYF.

The chain links TRBV4-3 to TRBJ1-6, with 10 bases matching TRBD1. Germline V gives CDR1 LGHNA, CDR2 YSLEER. The CDR3 has 19 residues. The V segment lost 3 bases and the J segment 7 bases; nucleotides outside the gene matches: 15. The CDR3 loop is CASSHRAGQGGLYNSPLHF. CDR3 in DNA: TGCGCCAGCAGCCACCGAGCTGGACAGGGGGGTCTCTACAATTCACCCCTCCACTTT.

CDR3 nucleotide sequence: TGTGCCAGCAGTTCTCCATCGGGGGGCGAGGGCTACACCTTC. Amino acids: CASSSPSGGEGYTF. The chain combines TRBV6-5 with TRBJ1-2; a possible D gene is TRBD1 (6 bases). V lost 4 bases, J lost 8 bases, and 17 bases lay in between. This CDR3 has 14 amino acids. The germline gives CDR1 MNHEY, CDR2 SVGAGI.

The rearrangement joins TRBV7-9 to TRBJ2-7; maybe TRBD2 (5 bases). This CDR3 comprises 12 residues. Trimming left V 3 bases short and J 7 bases short, with 10 bases between. Germline values: CDR1 SEHNR, CDR2 FQNEAQ (reference sequence). The CDR3 is CASSLEVGEQYF. DNA of the CDR3: TGTGCCAGCAGCTTGGAGGTTGGTGAGCAGTACTTC.

This clone was counted between two and nine times. J is TRBJ1-1 and V is TRBV4-2; 8 bases agree with TRBD1. Germline CDR1 is LGHNA and CDR2 is YNFKEQ. V was clipped by 3 bases and J by 0 bases; unmatched bases: 3. The CDR3 has 15 amino acids. This CDR3 reads CASSQRQGMNTEAFF. The CDR3 DNA sequence: TGTGCCAGCAGCCAGAGACAGGGGATGAACACTGAAGCTTTCTTT.

The chain recombines TRBV2 with TRBJ1-6; TRBD1 matches at 11 bases. The CDR3 spans 14 residues. Germline loops: CDR1 SNHLY, CDR2 FYNNEI. J lost 10 bases, V lost 7 bases, and 6 bases had no gene match. The CDR3 here is CASKRTGGESPLHF. For the CDR3, the DNA is TGTGCCAGCAAAAGGACAGGGGGCGAATCACCCCTCCACTTT.

This sequence joins TRBV5-1 and TRBJ1-2; 8 nucleotides align to TRBD1. Germline V gene lookup returns CDR1 SGHRS and CDR2 YFSETQ. With V trimmed by 0 bases and J by 8 bases, 9 bases remained unmatched. The CDR3 consists of 15 residues. CDR3 DNA: TGCGCCAGCAGCTTGGGGCTGACAGGGGCCCGGGGCTACACCTTC. Its protein product is CASSLGLTGARGYTF.

The J gene is TRBJ1-5, the V gene TRBV27, with 9 bases identical to TRBD1. CDR1 is MNHEY, CDR2 SMNVEV, per germline (reference sequence). This CDR3 is 16 amino acids long. V gave up 5 bases and J gave up 5 bases; unmatched junction bases: 10. DNA of the CDR3: TGTGCCAGCAGTGCGTACAACAGGGGGCTCGATCAGCCCCAGCATTTT. This sequence encodes CASSAYNRGLDQPQHF.

The chain carries TRBV7-2 and TRBJ2-3; D unresolved. V lost 8 bases and J 6 bases, leaving 12 bases between the germline ends. CDR1 SGHTA and CDR2 FQGNSA come from the germline V gene. The CDR3 has 12 residues. CDR3 DNA: TGTGCCAGCGGCCCAAACGGGGATACGCAGTATTTT. It codes for CASGPNGDTQYF.

This sequence joins TRBV5-1 and TRBJ2-1, with 7 bases identical to TRBD2. After removal of 4 bases from V and 4 bases from J, the junction contained 8 bases not matched to a gene. Germline V gene lookup returns CDR1 SGHRS and CDR2 YFSETQ. CDR3 length equals 15 residues. The CDR3 protein is CASSPSGREYNEQFF. The CDR3, as DNA: TGCGCCAGCAGCCCGTCAGGGCGGGAGTACAATGAGCAGTTCTTC.

This chain uses TRBV7-3 with TRBJ2-7; 7 positions agree with TRBD2. CDR1 and CDR2 from the germline V gene are SGHTA and FQGTGA. The CDR3 consists of 14 residues. Trimming cost V 2 bases and J 5 bases; bases outside gene matches: 6. The chain's CDR3 is CASSLEGGYNEQYF. The CDR3 DNA reads as TGTGCCAGCAGCTTAGAGGGAGGGTATAACGAGCAGTACTTC.

The V call is TRBV5-8, the J call TRBJ2-7; no reliable D call. The CDR3 is made up of 15 amino acids. Per germline, CDR1 SGHTS and CDR2 YDEGEE. V was pared by 2 bases and J by 1 base, with 13 bases between. CDR3 in DNA: TGTGCCAGCAGCTTTGCGGCGGTAAGATCCTACGAGCAGTACTTC. Translating gives CASSFAAVRSYEQYF.

The chain employs TRBV27 and TRBJ1-6; D might be TRBD1 (5 bases). The V gene lost 4 bases and the J gene lost 0 bases, with 16 bases spanning the gap. Germline V gene sequence: CDR1 MNHEY, CDR2 SMNVEV (reference sequence). This CDR3 comprises 18 residues. The CDR3 DNA reads TGTGCCAGCAGTTCAGACAGTTACACCAGCTCCTATAATTCACCCCTCCACTTT. This encodes CASSSDSYTSSYNSPLHF.

The J gene is TRBJ2-3, the V gene TRBV7-2, with 10 bases that match TRBD2. Trimming cost V 1 base and J 1 base; bases outside gene matches: 2. Germline-derived CDR1 and CDR2 are SGHTA and FQGNSA. The CDR3 has 16 residues. The CDR3: CASSLVGTSGTDTQYF. CDR3 bases: TGTGCCAGCAGCTTAGTTGGGACTAGCGGCACAGATACGCAGTATTTT.